The 5 T cell receptor beta chains presented below share a single source sample, sequenced in a study of OX40 agonist ivuxolimab in advanced cancers. Measured with immunoSEQ multiplex PCR; TCRdb has only the in-frame clones, and not every one. The top ten hold 13% of the sample, which has approximately 76,000 clones, around 90% seen once. The sample consisted of CD4+ or CD8+ T cells sorted from blood, taken in a trial of the OX40 agonist ivuxolimab. These receptors all come from an adult with an advanced solid tumor such as melanoma, head and neck, liver or kidney cancer.

V and J are TRBV27 and TRBJ2-2; D is ambiguous. Germline-derived CDR1 and CDR2 are MNHEY and SMNVEV (reference sequence). V gave up 8 bases and J gave up 7 bases, with 8 bases separating them. The CDR3 has 11 amino acids. The CDR3 sequence is CASGFLGELFF. CDR3 DNA: TGTGCCAGCGGATTTCTCGGGGAGCTGTTTTTT.

The V call is TRBV18, the J call TRBJ2-5; 7 positions match TRBD2. Germline CDR1 KGHSH, CDR2 LQKENI. The CDR3 covers 16 residues. V gave up 3 bases and J gave up 5 bases; unmatched junction bases: 12. CDR3 bases: TGTGCCAGCTCACCGAATTTGGCGGGGGAAGGGGAGACCCAGTACTTC. Translation: CASSPNLAGEGETQYF.

A single count supports this clone. The rearrangement joins TRBV7-9 to TRBJ2-1, with D possibly TRBD1 on 5 matching bases. V was trimmed by 4 bases and J by 9 bases, leaving 13 bases between them. The germline V gene has CDR1 SEHNR and CDR2 FQNEAQ (reference sequence). There are 13 residues in the CDR3. This CDR3 reads CASSSSQGTEQFF. CDR3 DNA: TGTGCCAGCAGCTCCAGTCAGGGAACTGAGCAGTTCTTC.

This chain uses TRBV29-1 with TRBJ1-1, with D possibly TRBD1 on 6 matching bases. From germline, CDR1 is SQVTM and CDR2 ANQGSEA. The CDR3 has 13 residues. V lost 6 bases to trimming and J lost 0 bases, with 11 bases between them. The CDR3 nucleotides are TGCAGCGTCGTACGGACAGTGAACACTGAAGCTTTCTTT. This codes for CSVVRTVNTEAFF.

The CDR3 sequence is CASSQSMKDQPQHF. In DNA, the CDR3 is TGTGCCAGCAGCCAGAGCATGAAAGATCAGCCCCAGCATTTT. This rearrangement joins TRBV16 to TRBJ1-5; D unresolved. The CDR3 covers 14 residues. Trimming removed 3 bases from V and 5 bases from J, with 11 bases in between. Germline CDR1 reads KGHSY; CDR2 reads FQNENV.